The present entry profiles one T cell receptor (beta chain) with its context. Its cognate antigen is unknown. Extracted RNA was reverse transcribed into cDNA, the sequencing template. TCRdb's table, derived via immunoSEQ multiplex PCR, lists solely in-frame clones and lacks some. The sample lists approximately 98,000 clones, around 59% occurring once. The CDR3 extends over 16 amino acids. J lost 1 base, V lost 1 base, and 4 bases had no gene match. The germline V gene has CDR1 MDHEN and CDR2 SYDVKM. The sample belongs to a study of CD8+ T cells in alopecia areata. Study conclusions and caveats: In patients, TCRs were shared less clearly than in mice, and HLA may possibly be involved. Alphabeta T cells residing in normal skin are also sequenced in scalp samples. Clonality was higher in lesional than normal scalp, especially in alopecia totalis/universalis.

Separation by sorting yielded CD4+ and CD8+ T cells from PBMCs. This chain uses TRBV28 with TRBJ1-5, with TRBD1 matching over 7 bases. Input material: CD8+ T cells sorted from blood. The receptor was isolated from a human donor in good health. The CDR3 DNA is TGTGCCAGCAGTTTATTGACAGGGAGAAGCAATCAGCCCCAGCATTTT. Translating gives CASSLLTGRSNQPQHF.